Listed below are T cell receptor beta chains from one sample, sequenced in a study of T-cell reconstitution after alpha-beta-depleted transplantation in children. MiXCR, run by TCRdb on the PCR reads, gives a single entry per CDR3 protein. Counted here are about 120,000 distinct CDR3 sequences, 23% occurring once; the ten biggest clones make up roughly 10%. This material consisted of PBMCs, mostly from graft donor cells, taken 180 days after TCRalphabeta/CD19-depleted stem cell transplant. These receptors all come from a male patient aged 2-15 years who had a stem cell transplant for chronic granulomatous disease, so the T cells may come from the graft donor. CDR3s include the opening cysteine and the closing phenylalanine or tryptophan. Each record gives: V gene, D gene, clone size, J gene, CDR3 DNA, CDR3 protein. D genes are given only for firm matches. Clone size is stated in some rows and not others, as once, few, many or a class when expanded.

>TRBV29-1|NA|many|TRBJ1-4
TGCAGCGTTCGCTACAGGGAGAGTAATGAAAAACTGTTTTTT
CSVRYRESNEKLFF
>TRBV5-4|NA|NA|TRBJ2-3
TGTGCCAGCAGCTTTTCAGTGACAGATGCGCAGTATTTT
CASSFSVTDAQYF
>TRBV5-6|NA|few|TRBJ2-5
TGTGCCAGCAGTGAGGGGATTCAAGAGACCCAGTACTTC
CASSEGIQETQYF
>TRBV6-1|NA|many|TRBJ2-7
TGTGCCACTTCACTCAGTGGATACTACGAGCAGTACTTC
CATSLSGYYEQYF
>TRBV5-1|TRBD2|many|TRBJ2-2
TGCGCCAGCAGCTTGGGACTAGCGGACACCGGGGAGCTGTTTTTT
CASSLGLADTGELFF
>TRBV12-3/TRBV12-4|TRBD2|once|TRBJ2-5
TGTGCCAGCGGAGTACGGGGGGGATTGGAGACCCAGTACTTC
CASGVRGGLETQYF
>TRBV6-5|NA|many|TRBJ2-4
TGTGCCAGCAGTTCCCGACTAGAGCTCGACATTCAGTACTTC
CASSSRLELDIQYF
>TRBV9|NA|many|TRBJ1-2
TGTGCCAGCAGCGTAGGACTCCGGGAAGTGGGCTACACCTTC
CASSVGLREVGYTF
>TRBV27|NA|few|TRBJ2-5
TGTGCCAGCAAACTAGCAGGGCAAGAGACCCAGTACTTC
CASKLAGQETQYF
>TRBV5-1|NA|once|TRBJ2-1
TGCGCCAGCAGCTTGGGCGGGTCAGCAGAAAAGGTCTTC
CASSLGGSAEKVF
>TRBV12-3/TRBV12-4|NA|NA|TRBJ2-5
TGTGCCAGCAGTTTAGAGGTACAGAAAGAGACCCAGTACTTC
CASSLEVQKETQYF
>TRBV6-1|NA|many|TRBJ2-3
TGTGCCAGCAGTGGCGACCAAGGACCCAGAGATACGCAGTATTTT
CASSGDQGPRDTQYF
>TRBV5-5|NA|many|TRBJ2-7
TGTGCCAGCCAAACTCCGGGACCCTCCACGGGGGAGCAGTACTTC
CASQTPGPSTGEQYF
>TRBV12-3/TRBV12-4|TRBD1|once|TRBJ2-7
TGTGCCAGCAGTAACTTAAACAGGGGGTCTTCTGAGCAGTACTTC
CASSNLNRGSSEQYF
>TRBV23-1|NA|few|TRBJ1-6
TGCGCCAGCAGTCAATCCGCGCTTGAGGGATCACCCCTCCACTTT
CASSQSALEGSPLHF
>TRBV27|NA|many|TRBJ2-7
TGTGCCAGCAGTTTACTGGGGGGCGAGCAGTACTTC
CASSLLGGEQYF
>TRBV12-3/TRBV12-4|TRBD1|NA|TRBJ2-7
TGTGCCAGCAGCCGAAGACTAATGCCGGGACAGGGGACCTACGAGCAGTACTTC
CASSRRLMPGQGTYEQYF
>TRBV5-1|NA|NA|TRBJ1-2
TGCGCCAGCAGCTTGGATGGAACGCCCAACTATGGCTACACCTTC
CASSLDGTPNYGYTF
>TRBV7-3|NA|many|TRBJ2-1
TGTGCCAGCAGCTTAGGGGGTGGGCTAGTTTACAATGAGCAGTTCTTC
CASSLGGGLVYNEQFF
>TRBV20-1|TRBD2|NA|TRBJ2-7
TGCAGTGCTACATCGCGGGAGCCCCCCTACGAGCAGTACTTC
CSATSREPPYEQYF
>TRBV29-1|NA|few|TRBJ2-5
TGCAGCGTTGGGGGGGGGGCCGAGACCCAGTACTTC
CSVGGGAETQYF
>TRBV5-6|NA|many|TRBJ1-1
TGTGCCAGCAGCTTGTCGGGGACCGACACTGAAGCTTTCTTT
CASSLSGTDTEAFF
>TRBV20-1|NA|NA|TRBJ2-5
TGCAGTGCTAGAAATCCTGGGCGAACTTTACCGCAGTACTTC
CSARNPGRTLPQYF
>TRBV12-3/TRBV12-4|NA|few|TRBJ1-4
TGTGCCAGCAGTTCGGAGGTCTGGGAAAAACTGTTTTTT
CASSSEVWEKLFF
>TRBV5-6|TRBD1|many|TRBJ1-2
TGTGCCAGCAGCATCGGGACAGGGTTCAGGTATGGCTACACCTTC
CASSIGTGFRYGYTF
>TRBV6-2/TRBV6-3|NA|many|TRBJ2-2
TGTGCCAGCAGCGACCCCCGGGACACCGGGGAGCTGTTTTTT
CASSDPRDTGELFF
>TRBV7-7|TRBD1|NA|TRBJ2-1
TGTGCTAGCAGCTTAGTTGAGGGACAGGGTCCCAATGAGCAGTTCTTC
CASSLVEGQGPNEQFF
>TRBV5-1|NA|few|TRBJ1-1
TGCGCCAGCAGCTTGTTAGGGGACGACACTGAAGCTTTCTTT
CASSLLGDDTEAFF
>TRBV7-2|NA|few|TRBJ2-7
TGTGCCAGCAGCTTAGGGCCTACACACGCGCAGTACTTC
CASSLGPTHAQYF
>TRBV28|TRBD2|many|TRBJ2-7
TGTGCCAGCAGTTCCGGGGCTAGCGGGAGGACGACCTACGAGCAGTACTTC
CASSSGASGRTTYEQYF
>TRBV29-1|TRBD1|NA|TRBJ2-1
TGCAGCGCCGGGACAGGGGGCTACAATGAGCAGTTCTTC
CSAGTGGYNEQFF
>TRBV19|TRBD2|NA|TRBJ2-7
TGTGCCAGTAGTATAGCGGGAGGGCCCTCCTACGAGCAGTACTTC
CASSIAGGPSYEQYF
>TRBV12-3/TRBV12-4|NA|many|TRBJ2-1
TGTGCCAGCAGTGGCCGGTTCGGTGAGCAGTTCTTC
CASSGRFGEQFF
>TRBV7-2|TRBD1|NA|TRBJ2-3
TGTGCCAGCAGGACAGGGCCCCACACCACAGATACGCAGTATTTT
CASRTGPHTTDTQYF
>TRBV6-1|NA|many|TRBJ2-2
TGTGCCAGCAGTGAAGCGGGCACCGGGGAGCTGTTTTTT
CASSEAGTGELFF
>TRBV6-5|TRBD2|many|TRBJ2-1
TGTGCCAGCAGTTGGACTAGCGGGAGTAGCAATGAGCAGTTCTTC
CASSWTSGSSNEQFF
>TRBV11-3|TRBD1|few|TRBJ2-1
TGTGCCAGCAGCTTCAGTGGGACAGGGGTCAGTGAGCAGTTCTTC
CASSFSGTGVSEQFF
>TRBV7-9|NA|many|TRBJ2-7
TGTGCCAGCAGCTCTTCGTACTCCTACGAGCAGTACTTC
CASSSSYSYEQYF
>TRBV15|TRBD1|many|TRBJ2-7
TGTGCCACCAGCGCAGCCCGGGACAGGATTAGTCAAGACGAGCAGTACTTC
CATSAARDRISQDEQYF
>TRBV5-6|TRBD1|few|TRBJ2-3
TGTGCCAGCAGACCGGGACAGGTCACAGATACGCAGTATTTT
CASRPGQVTDTQYF
>TRBV10-3|NA|few|TRBJ2-5
TGTGCCATCAGTGCCACCACAGAGACCCAGTACTTC
CAISATTETQYF
>TRBV4-3|NA|NA|TRBJ2-3
TGCGCCAGCAGCCATATGGATTTGAGGGGGTTCACAGATACGCAGTATTTT
CASSHMDLRGFTDTQYF
>TRBV29-1|TRBD2|few|TRBJ2-3
TGCAGCGTTGGATCAGCGGGGGGGGTAGATACGCAGTATTTT
CSVGSAGGVDTQYF
>TRBV7-2|NA|many|TRBJ2-2
TGTGCCAGCAGCTTCGGCACCGGGAGTTCGGAGCTGTTTTTT
CASSFGTGSSELFF
>TRBV4-2|TRBD2|few|TRBJ2-1
TGTGCCAGCAGCCAAATCGATAGCGGGGGGACCGTCAATGAGCAGTTCTTC
CASSQIDSGGTVNEQFF
>TRBV10-3|TRBD1|many|TRBJ2-1
TGTGCCTCTAAGGGGGCGCGGGATGAGCAGTTCTTC
CASKGARDEQFF
>TRBV6-4|NA|NA|TRBJ1-6
TGTGCCAGCACCCCGCGAGGGAGCTCCTATAATTCACCCCTCCACTTT
CASTPRGSSYNSPLHF
>TRBV20-1|NA|NA|TRBJ2-5
TGCAGTGCTAGAGTGGTCCGGGAGACCCAGTACTTC
CSARVVRETQYF
>TRBV20-1|NA|many|TRBJ2-1
TGCAGTGCTAGTAAGGGCTTAATACAGCAGTTCTTC
CSASKGLIQQFF
>TRBV12-3/TRBV12-4|NA|NA|TRBJ1-5
TGTGCCAGCAGTTTTACCTCGCGGCAGCCCCAGCATTTT
CASSFTSRQPQHF
>TRBV6-1|TRBD2|NA|TRBJ2-7
TGTGCCAGCACCCTACAGAGTGGCGGGAGGTACGAGCAGTACTTC
CASTLQSGGRYEQYF
>TRBV6-5|NA|few|TRBJ1-2
TGTGCCAGCAGTTACACAGAACAGGGAAACTATGGCTACACCTTC
CASSYTEQGNYGYTF
>TRBV12-3/TRBV12-4|NA|few|TRBJ2-7
TGTGCCAGCAGCCTCGGCTTCGAGCAGTACTTC
CASSLGFEQYF
>TRBV5-1|NA|few|TRBJ2-7
TGCGCCAGCAGCTTGGCCCCAGCTTCCTACGAGCAGTACTTC
CASSLAPASYEQYF
>TRBV7-8|TRBD2|few|TRBJ2-3
TGTGCCAGCAGCCAACTGGGTAGCGGGCTCGCAGATACGCAGTATTTT
CASSQLGSGLADTQYF
>TRBV12-3/TRBV12-4|NA|NA|TRBJ1-1
TGTGCCAGCAGTTTACCCTATAAGAACACTGAAGCTTTCTTT
CASSLPYKNTEAFF